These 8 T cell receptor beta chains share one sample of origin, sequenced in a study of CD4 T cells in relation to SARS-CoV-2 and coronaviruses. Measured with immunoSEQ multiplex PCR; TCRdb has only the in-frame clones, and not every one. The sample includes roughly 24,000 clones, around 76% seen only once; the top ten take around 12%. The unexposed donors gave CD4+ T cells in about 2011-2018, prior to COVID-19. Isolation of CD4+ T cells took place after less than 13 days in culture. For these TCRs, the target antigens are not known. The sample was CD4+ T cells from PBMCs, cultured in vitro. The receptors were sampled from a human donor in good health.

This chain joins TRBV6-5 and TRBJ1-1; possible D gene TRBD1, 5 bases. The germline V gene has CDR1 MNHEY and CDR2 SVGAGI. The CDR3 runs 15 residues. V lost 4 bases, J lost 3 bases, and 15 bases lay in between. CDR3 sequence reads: CASSSVLEGDTEAFF. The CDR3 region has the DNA TGTGCCAGCAGTTCGGTCTTAGAAGGGGACACTGAAGCTTTCTTT.

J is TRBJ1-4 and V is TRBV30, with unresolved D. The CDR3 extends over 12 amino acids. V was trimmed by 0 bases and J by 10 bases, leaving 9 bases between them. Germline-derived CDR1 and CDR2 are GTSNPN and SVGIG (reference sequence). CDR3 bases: TGTGCCTGGAGTGTAGGACGGACAAAACTGTTTTTT. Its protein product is CAWSVGRTKLFF. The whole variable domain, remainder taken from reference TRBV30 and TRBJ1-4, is SQTIHQWPATLVQPVGSPLSLECTVEGTSNPNLYWYRQAAGRGLQLLFYSVGIGQISSEVPQNLSASRPQDRQFILSSKKLLLSDSGFYLCAWSVGRTKLFFGSGTQLSVL.

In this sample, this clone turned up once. The CDR3 protein is CASSFEGSPYEQYF. Here the CDR3 DNA reads TGTGCCAGCAGCTTCGAGGGCAGCCCTTACGAGCAGTACTTC. The gene calls are TRBV7-8 and TRBJ2-7; a possible D gene is TRBD2 (5 bases). The CDR3 is 14 amino acids. The V end was cut by 3 bases, the J end by 4 bases, with 13 bases between. Germline CDR1 and CDR2: SGHVS and FQNEAQ.

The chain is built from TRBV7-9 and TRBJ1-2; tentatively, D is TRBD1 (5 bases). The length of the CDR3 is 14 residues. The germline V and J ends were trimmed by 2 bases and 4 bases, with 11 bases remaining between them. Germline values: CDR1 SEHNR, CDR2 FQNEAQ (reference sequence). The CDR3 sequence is CASSLTQGSYGYTF. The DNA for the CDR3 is TGTGCCAGCAGCTTAACCCAGGGATCCTATGGCTACACCTTC.

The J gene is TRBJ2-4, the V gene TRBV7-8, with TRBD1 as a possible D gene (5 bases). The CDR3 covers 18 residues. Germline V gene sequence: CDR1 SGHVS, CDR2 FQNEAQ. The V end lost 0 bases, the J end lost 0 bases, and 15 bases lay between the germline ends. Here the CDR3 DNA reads TGTGCCAGCAGCTTAGCGCAGGGCCTGAGTTTAGCCAAAAACATTCAGTACTTC. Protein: CASSLAQGLSLAKNIQYF.

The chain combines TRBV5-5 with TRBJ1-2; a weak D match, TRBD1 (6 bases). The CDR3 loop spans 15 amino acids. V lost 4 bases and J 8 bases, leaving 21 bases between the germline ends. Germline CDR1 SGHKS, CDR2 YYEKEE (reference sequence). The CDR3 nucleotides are TGTGCCAGCAGCGGAGTATCGGGACAAGCTCACGGCTACACCTTC. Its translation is CASSGVSGQAHGYTF.

CDR3 amino acids: CAWSRQGGGRGTEAFF. The CDR3 nucleotides read TGTGCCTGGAGTCGACAGGGTGGCGGTAGAGGGACTGAAGCTTTCTTT. The chain joins TRBV30 to TRBJ1-1; 7 nucleotides align to TRBD1. Germline V gene lookup returns CDR1 GTSNPN and CDR2 SVGIG (reference sequence). The trim removed 2 bases at V and 5 bases at J, leaving 14 bases unmatched. The CDR3 extends over 16 amino acids.

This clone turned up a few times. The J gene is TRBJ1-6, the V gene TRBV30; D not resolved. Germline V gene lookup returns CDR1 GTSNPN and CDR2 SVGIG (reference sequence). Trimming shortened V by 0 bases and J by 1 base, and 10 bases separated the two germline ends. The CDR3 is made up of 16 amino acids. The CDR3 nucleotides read TGTGCCTGGAGTGTGCTGAAATCGTCCTATAATTCACCCCTCCACTTT. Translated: CAWSVLKSSYNSPLHF. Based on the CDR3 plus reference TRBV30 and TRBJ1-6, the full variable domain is SQTIHQWPATLVQPVGSPLSLECTVEGTSNPNLYWYRQAAGRGLQLLFYSVGIGQISSEVPQNLSASRPQDRQFILSSKKLLLSDSGFYLCAWSVLKSSYNSPLHFGNGTRLTVT.